This TCR beta chain was identified in a study of blood T cell repertoires in COVID-19. Study-wide background: Sources were T cells, B-cell-depleted T cells, or PBMCs; the material itself was cDNA or gDNA.

Using immunoSEQ multiplex PCR, the repertoire was profiled, and TCRdb retains in-frame clones only, with some absent. This table holds fewer than 250,000 clones, around 82% found once. The germline V gene has CDR1 SGDLS and CDR2 YYNGEE. After removal of 0 bases from V and 3 bases from J, the junction contained 11 bases not matched to a gene. This CDR3 comprises 18 residues. The sample consisted of peripheral blood. The TCR sequence derives from a man between 50 and 59 years old with active or convalescent COVID-19. The chain recombines TRBV9 with TRBJ2-3, with 9 positions matching TRBD1. In DNA, the CDR3 is TGTGCCAGCAGCGTAGTTCCCCCGGGACAGGGTGGGACAGATACGCAGTATTTT. Its translation: CASSVVPPGQGGTDTQYF.